The 5 T cell receptor beta chains in this list originate from one sample, sequenced in a study of shared clonotypes between healthy human individuals. Repertoires were generated with immunoSEQ multiplex PCR, while TCRdb's copy carries only in-frame clones and drops some. Here the sample spans about half a million clones, 70% to 80% being singletons. Sequenced sample: PBMCs. The receptors derive from a woman aged 35 to 49 in good health. Some clones in this sample may be carry-over from other donors' samples.

This clone was recorded a few times. The V gene is TRBV28, the J gene TRBJ2-7, with D uncertain. CDR3 length: 11 residues. CDR1 and CDR2 (germline): MDHEN, SYDVKM. Trimming took 2 bases from V and 7 from J, leaving 6 bases between them. The CDR3 loop reads CASSLVGEQYF. The CDR3 DNA is TGTGCCAGCAGTTTAGTGGGAGAGCAGTACTTC.

CDR3 sequence reads: CASSPEVGQRYNEQFF. The CDR3 DNA reads TGTGCCAGCAGCCCGGAGGTGGGACAACGATACAATGAGCAGTTCTTC. The gene calls are TRBV7-2 and TRBJ2-1; D possibly corresponds to TRBD1 (6 bases). Per germline, CDR1 SGHTA and CDR2 FQGNSA. This CDR3 spans 16 amino acids. Trimming removed 5 bases at V and 4 bases at J, with 18 bases between.

This chain connects TRBV19 to TRBJ2-1; 7 bases are shared with TRBD2. The V and J ends lost 4 bases and 0 bases, in that order; junction bases with no gene match: 9. This CDR3 has 17 residues. CDR1 and CDR2 from the germline V gene are LNHDA and SQIVND (reference sequence). The CDR3 spells CASSNLPLASSYNEQFF. The CDR3, as DNA: TGTGCCAGTAGTAACCTCCCACTAGCGAGCTCCTACAATGAGCAGTTCTTC.

This rearrangement joins TRBV28 to TRBJ1-5; 7 bases fit TRBD1. The CDR3 totals 14 residues. Germline values: CDR1 MDHEN, CDR2 SYDVKM. Trimming at V came to 7 bases and at J to 3 bases, leaving 6 bases not matched to a gene. CDR3 protein: CASTRDSPNQPQHF. CDR3 nucleotide sequence: TGTGCCAGCACGAGGGACAGCCCCAATCAGCCCCAGCATTTT.

J is TRBJ1-1 and V is TRBV6-6; 9 bases are a match to TRBD1. This CDR3 region has 15 residues. Germline V gene lookup returns CDR1 MNHNY and CDR2 SVGAGI (reference sequence). The ends lost 5 bases at V and 4 bases at J; junction bases unmatched: 8. Here the CDR3 DNA reads TGTGCCAGCAGTCTAGAACAGGGGGCCGTCACTGAAGCTTTCTTT. Translated: CASSLEQGAVTEAFF.